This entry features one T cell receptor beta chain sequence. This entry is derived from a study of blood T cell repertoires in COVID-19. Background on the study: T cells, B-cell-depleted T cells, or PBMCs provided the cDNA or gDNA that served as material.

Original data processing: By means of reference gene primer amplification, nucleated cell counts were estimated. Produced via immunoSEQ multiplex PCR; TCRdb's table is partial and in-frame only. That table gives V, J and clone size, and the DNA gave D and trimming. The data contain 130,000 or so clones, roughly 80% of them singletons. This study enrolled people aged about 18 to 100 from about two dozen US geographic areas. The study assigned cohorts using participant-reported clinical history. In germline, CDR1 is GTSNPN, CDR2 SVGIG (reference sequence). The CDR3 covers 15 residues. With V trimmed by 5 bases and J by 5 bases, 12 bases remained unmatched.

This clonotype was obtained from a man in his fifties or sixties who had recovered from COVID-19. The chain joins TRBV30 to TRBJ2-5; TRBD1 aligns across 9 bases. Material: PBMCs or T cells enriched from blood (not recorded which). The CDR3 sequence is CAWAGTGFNGETQYF. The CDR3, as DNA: TGTGCCTGGGCCGGGACAGGGTTTAACGGGGAGACCCAGTACTTC.